This entry lists 10 T cell receptor beta chains sequenced from one sample in a study of cytomegalovirus exposure and HLA in healthy donors. PCR was performed using 60 Vbeta and 13 Jbeta primers. Profiled with immunoSEQ multiplex PCR; TCRdb holds only in-frame clones, not every one. The profile shows some 170,000 clones, over 75% of them singletons. The sequenced sample was PBMCs. All receptors come from a man aged 40-49 years in good health and CMV-seronegative.

This chain joins TRBV11-2 and TRBJ2-7; perhaps TRBD2 as D (5 bases). The CDR3 spans 11 residues. Per the germline V gene, CDR1 is SGHAT and CDR2 is FQNNGV. The V gene lost 7 bases and the J gene lost 4 bases, with 8 bases spanning the gap. In nucleotides, the CDR3 is TGTGCCAGCACCGGGGATTACGAGCAGTACTTC. Amino acids: CASTGDYEQYF.

V and J are TRBV7-9 and TRBJ2-5; 7 bases are a match to TRBD2. The CDR3 has 16 residues. The junction had 7 bases not matched to a gene; V was cut back by 2 bases and J by 1 base. Germline assignment: CDR1 SEHNR and CDR2 FQNEAQ (reference sequence). In DNA form, the CDR3 reads TGTGCCAGCAGCTTATTGTCGGGGGGACGCCAAGAGACCCAGTACTTC. This encodes CASSLLSGGRQETQYF.

The rearrangement uses TRBV14 and TRBJ1-2; D not certain. The CDR3 is 15 amino acids. Germline assignment: CDR1 SGHDN and CDR2 FVKESK. V gave up 3 bases and J gave up 5 bases, with 16 bases separating them. The CDR3 DNA reads TGTGCCAGCAGCCAGGAGTCTCCCGGGGAGTATGGCTACACCTTC. Protein: CASSQESPGEYGYTF.

The gene calls are TRBV15 and TRBJ2-3, with 10 bases lining up with TRBD2. The V gene's germline CDR1 is LNHNV and CDR2 YYDKDF (reference sequence). The CDR3 extends over 16 amino acids. Trimming cost V 3 bases and J 0 bases; bases outside gene matches: 3. CDR3 region: CATSSERGGSTDTQYF. The CDR3 DNA reads TGTGCCACCAGCAGTGAGCGGGGGGGCAGCACAGATACGCAGTATTTT.

This sequence joins TRBV10-1 and TRBJ2-7, with 7 bases fitting TRBD1. V was clipped by 3 bases and J by 7 bases; unmatched bases: 6. CDR1 and CDR2 from the germline V gene are WNHNN and SYGVQD (reference sequence). The CDR3 length is 13 residues. The CDR3 loop is CASSDEGAWEQYF. For the CDR3, the DNA is TGCGCCAGCAGTGATGAGGGGGCCTGGGAGCAGTACTTC.

V gene TRBV21-1 combines with J gene TRBJ2-7; the D segment call TRBD1 is taken from the table without a DNA check. TRBV21-1 is marked as a pseudogene. The CDR3 has 13 amino acids. The CDR3 DNA is TGTGCCAGCCCCCGGGACAGATGTTACGAGCAGTACTTC. Translation: CASPRDRCYEQYF.

This chain connects TRBV5-1 to TRBJ2-5, with 7 positions matching TRBD1. The J segment lost 4 bases and the V segment lost 4 bases, leaving 7 bases of the junction unmatched. This CDR3 is built from 14 residues. CDR1 and CDR2 (germline): SGHRS, YFSETQ. CDR3 nucleotide sequence: TGCGCCAGCAGCCCAGAATCAGGGGGAGAGACCCAGTACTTC. The encoded protein is CASSPESGGETQYF.

The chain is built from TRBV19 and TRBJ2-5; 11 bases align to TRBD2. Germline loops: CDR1 LNHDA, CDR2 SQIVND (reference sequence). CDR3 length: 15 residues. The V and J ends lost 5 bases and 5 bases, in that order; junction bases with no gene match: 7. CDR3 in amino acids: CASSDRTSGQETQYF. Written as DNA, the CDR3 is TGTGCCAGTAGTGATCGGACTAGCGGGCAGGAGACCCAGTACTTC.

This clone was observed once. V and J are TRBV5-4 and TRBJ1-4; D possibly corresponds to TRBD1 (5 bases). CDR3 size: 15 residues. Per germline, CDR1 SGHNT and CDR2 YYREEE (reference sequence). Trimming stripped 4 bases from V and 0 bases from J, with 10 bases between. CDR3 loop: CASSKDISTNEKLFF. In DNA form, the CDR3 reads TGTGCCAGCAGCAAGGACATTTCAACTAATGAAAAACTGTTTTTT.

This chain joins TRBV19 and TRBJ1-1; TRBD1 is a possible D gene (5 bases). V was cut by 5 bases and J by 1 base, with 14 bases left in between. The CDR3 contains 15 residues. Germline V CDR1 and CDR2: LNHDA, SQIVND (reference sequence). The DNA of the CDR3 is TGTGCCAGTAGTGGACCAGGGTGGGAGAACACTGAAGCTTTCTTT. It translates to CASSGPGWENTEAFF.